A selection of T cell receptor beta chains follows, all from one sample in a study of Ad26.COV2.S vaccination and SARS-CoV-2 variants. Only in-frame clones appear in the TCRdb table, and some are missing; sequencing was by immunoSEQ multiplex PCR. Of roughly 390,000 clones detected, roughly nine tenths appear once; the ten largest clones hold 3.5%. The material sequenced was peripheral blood, taken in a trial of Ad26.COV2.S vaccine versus placebo. The origin of the receptors is a person between 18 and 59 years old who received the Ad26.COV2.S COVID-19 vaccine or a placebo. Each CDR3 is given with its conserved first and last residue. The listing skips clone size in some rows; elsewhere it reads once, few, many or a size class.

v_call	clone_size	j_call	cdr3_aa
TRBV10-3	-	TRBJ2-5	CAISPGLGQQDF
TRBV19	-	TRBJ1-1	CASTHMGYNTEAFF
TRBV5-5	-	TRBJ1-1	CASSLYSSGRGNTEAFF
TRBV28	-	TRBJ2-7	CASSFYSQTYEQYF
TRBV3-1/TRBV3-2	-	TRBJ2-1	CASSQVPSDAGGLYNEQFF
TRBV6-1	-	TRBJ1-2	CASRLHSLGNYGYTF
TRBV19	-	TRBJ2-5	CASSPYDRSQETQYF
TRBV19	-	TRBJ1-1	CASSMRQINTEAFF
TRBV13	-	TRBJ2-7	CASSPENSGGYEQYF
TRBV12-3/TRBV12-4	-	TRBJ2-3	CASSGIVTDTQYF
TRBV30	-	TRBJ1-6	CAWSAGWSPLHF
TRBV3-1/TRBV3-2	-	TRBJ1-6	CASSQRGGQGASPLHF
TRBV3-1/TRBV3-2	-	TRBJ1-1	CASSTPGTEAFF
TRBV21-1	-	TRBJ1-3	CASSTRPGTSAYTIYF
TRBV5-1	-	TRBJ1-2	CASSDQGNYGYTF
TRBV7-2	-	TRBJ2-1	CASSLVAGADNEQFF
TRBV10-1	-	TRBJ2-4	CASSAASGGSLAKNIQYF
TRBV18	-	TRBJ1-2	CASSLTRTAVDGYTF
TRBV7-2	-	TRBJ2-2	CASSPQGENTGELFF
TRBV2	-	TRBJ1-6	CASRALGSPLHF
TRBV24-1	once	TRBJ1-5	CATSEGGGADQPQHF
TRBV6-1	-	TRBJ1-2	CASSEGRWSIGRVNGYTF
TRBV6-4	-	TRBJ1-1	CASGRSPQLNTEAFF
TRBV11-2	-	TRBJ2-6	CASSSVRRGANVLTF
TRBV11-2	-	TRBJ1-1	CASSLVGGWTEAFF
TRBV21-1	-	TRBJ2-1	CASSKSPGLAKSNEQFF
TRBV7-6	few	TRBJ1-6	CASSLGTGVYSPLHF
TRBV19	few	TRBJ1-6	CASRQGSSPLHF